These T cell receptor beta chains were read from a single sample in a study of CD8+ T cells in alopecia areata. TCRdb keeps only in-frame clones here, not all; method: immunoSEQ multiplex PCR. The repertoire includes about 100,000 clones, 60% of them detected once, and 16% sits in the top ten. Material: CD8+ T cells sorted from blood, obtained at approximately week 61, from a patient treated with tofacitinib. The receptor set was obtained from a human donor with alopecia areata. Both conserved end residues are trimmed from each CDR3. The order of the fields is CDR3 length, V gene, CDR3 protein.

cdr3_length: 9
v_call: TRBV19
cdr3_aa: ASSISGEQF

cdr3_length: 17
v_call: TRBV13
cdr3_aa: ASSANLLGLAGGPDTQY

cdr3_length: 11
v_call: TRBV4-1
cdr3_aa: ASSQVEGPGPN

cdr3_length: 12
v_call: TRBV6-4
cdr3_aa: ASSRRDNTGELF

cdr3_length: 12
v_call: TRBV29-1
cdr3_aa: SVKNIGSGNTIY

cdr3_length: 13
v_call: TRBV7-2
cdr3_aa: ASSGEGVGNQPQH

cdr3_length: 14
v_call: TRBV9
cdr3_aa: ASSEWGQTNTGELF

cdr3_length: 7
v_call: TRBV6-7
cdr3_aa: ATFETQY

cdr3_length: 11
v_call: TRBV6-4
cdr3_aa: ASSPTSWETQY

cdr3_length: 8
v_call: TRBV30
cdr3_aa: GIGNSPLH

cdr3_length: 14
v_call: TRBV28
cdr3_aa: ASGFGDRGSNQPQH

cdr3_length: 8
v_call: TRBV25-1
cdr3_aa: ATWEETQY

cdr3_length: 14
v_call: TRBV9
cdr3_aa: ASSVGGGVSGNTIY

cdr3_length: 10
v_call: TRBV11-2
cdr3_aa: ASSLTGSEQY

cdr3_length: 13
v_call: TRBV5-1
cdr3_aa: ASSNDGTLRGEQY

cdr3_length: 9
v_call: TRBV2
cdr3_aa: ASRGWETQY

cdr3_length: 12
v_call: TRBV5-6
cdr3_aa: ASSEGQGADGYT

cdr3_length: 12
v_call: TRBV4-1
cdr3_aa: ASSQDLGPHGYT

cdr3_length: 12
v_call: TRBV7-9
cdr3_aa: ASSLADNRYGYT

cdr3_length: 12
v_call: TRBV5-6
cdr3_aa: ASSLGVSTDTQY

cdr3_length: 14
v_call: TRBV5-1
cdr3_aa: ASSGDRGVGANVLT

cdr3_length: 10
v_call: TRBV7-9
cdr3_aa: ASSLVQETQY

cdr3_length: 11
v_call: TRBV15
cdr3_aa: ATSREWADEQY

cdr3_length: 10
v_call: TRBV29-1
cdr3_aa: SVTWGSYEQY

cdr3_length: 13
v_call: TRBV19
cdr3_aa: ASSSSGSNTGELF